This TCR beta chain was sequenced in a study of blood T cell repertoires in COVID-19. Germline CDR1 and CDR2: MGHRA and YSYEKL. CDR3 length equals 13 residues. The trim removed 2 bases at V and 6 bases at J, leaving 4 bases unmatched. Libraries were prepared by immunoSEQ multiplex PCR; TCRdb keeps only in-frame clonotypes and omits some of them. Of more than 200,000 clones in the sample, over 75% were seen once. Input material: PBMCs or T cells enriched from blood (not recorded which). This clonotype was obtained from a woman aged 35 to 49 with acute COVID-19. The chain combines TRBV4-1 with TRBJ2-7; 7 positions agree with TRBD1. The chain's CDR3 is CASSQTGAVEQYF. For the CDR3, the DNA is TGCGCCAGCAGCCAAACAGGGGCAGTCGAGCAGTACTTC.